This record looks at one T cell receptor (beta chain) sequence and its context. The antigen remains undetermined. The library was built from roughly 400 ng RNA with molecular barcoded adaptors for alpha/delta and beta/gamma chains. Each CDR3 protein gets one entry after TCRdb re-called the reads with MiXCR. This table has tens of thousands of distinct CDR3 sequences, about 14% appearing once. Sampling of bone marrow took place during active disease in every patient. The record originates from a study of read filtering for tumor transcriptome and immune sequencing. Study as a whole: Patients were around 17 male and around 13 female, mean age 65.9 years, range roughly 47 to 85.

Whole-study results and caveats: The sorted CD138-negative fraction was a mixed bone marrow immune population, not purified T cells.

This CDR3 spans 11 amino acids. Trimming removed 1 base from V and 5 bases from J, with 3 bases in between. In germline, CDR1 is DFQATT, CDR2 SNEGSKA (reference sequence). The sequence came from a donor at least 40 years old with multiple myeloma. This sequence joins TRBV20-1 and TRBJ2-1, with D hard to call. Sequencing was carried out using a population of CD138-negative cells sorted from bone marrow. CDR3 in DNA: TGCAGTGCTAGAGGGAACAATGAGCAGTTCTTC. This encodes CSARGNNEQFF.